This is a list of T cell receptor beta chains from one sample in a study of vaccination and CD4 T cells after COVID-19. In TCRdb, the PCR reads were re-called with MiXCR into one record per CDR3 protein. Of over 10,000 distinct CDR3 sequences listed, nearly 80% were seen once; the top ten hold around 30%. No antigen has been assigned to these receptors. Material: CD4+ T cells from blood, cultured in vitro. The receptors come from a human donor who had recovered from COVID-19. Each CDR3 is given with its conserved first and last residue. The order of the fields is D gene, V gene, CDR3 protein. The D gene is left open where the match is weak.

- TRBV4-2 CASSQERKGDGGSFDGYTF
TRBD2 TRBV11-3 CASSQGGLAAPLGETQYF
- TRBV20-1 CSAGPTGYNEQFF
- TRBV20-1 CSARALGVRSYNEQFF
- TRBV20-1 CSALRGFRGANYGYTF
- TRBV5-1 CASSLVVGDTIYF
- TRBV21-1 CASSNLEGLAGVVGETQYF
- TRBV4-3 CASSQAGAGSYEQYF
TRBD1 TRBV28 CASSALTGVRTQYF
- TRBV11-2 CASSSLWGPTYEQYF
- TRBV28 CASSLLPYEQYF
- TRBV19 CASSILTSQGIQPQHF
- TRBV20-1 CSARSPTGNTIYF
- TRBV20-1 CSARGRGYDSPLHF
- TRBV6-1 CASSRPDTQYF
- TRBV20-1 CSAREDQYGYTF
- TRBV6-1 CASSEFGPTAYEQYF
- TRBV6-1 CASSARESNSPLHF
TRBD2 TRBV6-1 CASSRPRSLAGGLRSTDTQYF
- TRBV20-1 CSAVRDRISSYNSPLHF
TRBD2 TRBV6-2/TRBV6-3 CASSYPLGGSLSYEQYF
- TRBV7-2 CASSPQANTGELFF
TRBD1 TRBV19 CASSRQGTYEQYF
- TRBV10-3 CAISESEAGANNQPQHF
- TRBV20-1 CSEVAGDHLYNEQFF
- TRBV20-1 CSASTEADSLTQYF
TRBD1 TRBV6-2/TRBV6-3 CASQPGGAETQYF
- TRBV6-2/TRBV6-3 CASSYLGPLDTQYF
TRBD1 TRBV7-9 CASRAERDRGPRVSGNTIYF
- TRBV6-4 CNREPGYGYTF
TRBD2 TRBV19 CASSKPGLAGLRETQYF
- TRBV4-1 CASSPGGRPSYEQYF
TRBD1 TRBV12-3/TRBV12-4 CASSLDRGKYGYTF
- TRBV27 CASTPQAFGELFF
- TRBV12-3/TRBV12-4 CASSFRTPLVSRTF
- TRBV6-1 CASSDGGRETQYF
- TRBV19 CASSIVTGTQPQHF
TRBD1 TRBV20-1 CSAIRDRGYGANVLTF
- TRBV6-1 CASSPPARGGDQPQHF
- TRBV7-2 CASRKVGQITGELFF
TRBD1 TRBV27 CASSPGQGGEKLFF
- TRBV2 CASSLDWNTEAFF
TRBD2 TRBV28 CASSPRLAASRRGKETQYF
- TRBV20-1 CSARFTEAFF
- TRBV6-4 CASSLLAGETQYF
TRBD1 TRBV28 CASSRDRSNQPQHF
- TRBV28 CASSLRPRLQSRGYTF
TRBD2 TRBV15 CATSWGGGNEQFF
TRBD1 TRBV20-1 CRPQGANNYGYTF
- TRBV20-1 CSARRDATYEQYF
- TRBV2 CASSEWGIPIEQYF
- TRBV20-1 CSARAQLGETQYF
TRBD2 TRBV7-2 CASSLAIQRGSYEQYF
- TRBV27 CASSLYGHSQPQHF
TRBD1 TRBV7-9 CASSLTGPETQYF
TRBD2 TRBV7-2 CASSLTLAGPQREAQYF
- TRBV20-1 CSARDVASGKPQHF
- TRBV19 CASSIPRQGMRGYTF
- TRBV25-1 CASSPPGGGWGNSPLHF
- TRBV2 CASSETDRYGYTF